The rows below give T cell receptor beta chains drawn from one sample of a study of cytomegalovirus exposure and HLA in healthy donors. Generated by immunoSEQ multiplex PCR, the TCRdb table keeps only in-frame clones and is missing some. The data hold 150,000 to 180,000 clones, with around three quarters observed a single time. Sequencing input: PBMCs. The receptors stem from a woman aged 40 to 50 in good health and CMV-seronegative. Both conserved end residues are part of each CDR3. Fields, in order: D gene, V gene, J gene, clone size, CDR3 protein, CDR3 DNA. A D gene is named only where the DNA matches it firmly. Expanded clones are given a class, and other clones once, few, many or no size at all.

NA	TRBV5-1	TRBJ1-1	NA	CASSWGREAFF	TGCGCCAGCAGCTGGGGGCGTGAAGCTTTCTTT
TRBD2	TRBV13	TRBJ2-1	NA	CASSAKTGGLDEQFF	TGTGCCAGCAGCGCTAAAACGGGAGGGTTGGATGAGCAGTTCTTC
TRBD1	TRBV11-3	TRBJ1-1	NA	CASSQLGQGFTEAFF	TGTGCCAGCAGCCAACTGGGACAGGGGTTCACTGAAGCTTTCTTT
NA	TRBV11-2	TRBJ1-2	few	CASSLDGPASTF	TGTGCCAGCAGCTTAGATGGCCCAGCTAGTACCTTC
NA	TRBV5-1	TRBJ2-1	NA	CASSLKTRRSYNEQFF	TGCGCCAGCAGCTTAAAGACTAGACGGTCCTACAATGAGCAGTTCTTC
TRBD1	TRBV19	TRBJ1-2	NA	CASSMDDRVYGYTF	TGTGCCAGTAGTATGGACGACAGGGTCTATGGCTACACCTTC
NA	TRBV5-1	TRBJ2-7	NA	CASSYGDREQYF	TGCGCCAGCAGCTACGGAGATCGCGAGCAGTACTTC
TRBD1	TRBV27	TRBJ1-2	NA	CASSPTDRGRGYTF	TGTGCCAGCAGTCCCACAGACAGGGGCCGTGGCTACACCTTC
NA	TRBV10-3	TRBJ2-7	NA	CAISESSHEQYF	TGTGCCATCAGTGAGTCGAGCCACGAGCAGTACTTC
TRBD1	TRBV28	TRBJ1-6	NA	CASTRDRLNSPLHF	TGTGCCAGCACCAGGGACAGACTCAATTCACCCCTCCACTTT
TRBD1	TRBV10-3	TRBJ1-5	NA	CAAGGEIGGQPQHF	TGTGCCGCAGGGGGCGAAATAGGAGGACAGCCCCAGCATTTT
NA	TRBV28	TRBJ1-2	NA	CASSPQDYGYTF	TGTGCCAGCAGTCCGCAGGACTATGGCTACACCTTC
TRBD1	TRBV10-3	TRBJ2-7	NA	CAISENGQGYEQYF	TGTGCCATCAGTGAGAATGGACAGGGCTACGAGCAGTACTTC
NA	TRBV7-9	TRBJ1-2	NA	CASSHMTTVINYGYTF	TGTGCCAGCAGCCATATGACTACCGTGATTAACTATGGCTACACCTTC
NA	TRBV5-1	TRBJ2-2	NA	CAGSLDRRGGELFF	TGCGCCGGCAGCTTGGACCGGAGAGGCGGGGAGCTGTTTTTT
NA	TRBV5-1	TRBJ1-2	NA	CASSLISSGNYGYTF	TGCGCCAGCAGCTTGATTTCGAGCGGTAACTATGGCTACACCTTC
NA	TRBV7-9	TRBJ2-2	NA	CASSSGTPNTGELFF	TGTGCCAGCAGCTCCGGGACACCGAACACCGGGGAGCTGTTTTTT
TRBD1	TRBV29-1	TRBJ1-2	NA	CSVRGRKDGYTF	TGCAGCGTGAGGGGGCGGAAGGATGGCTACACCTTC
TRBD2	TRBV29-1	TRBJ2-4	NA	CSVLGSGGTYIQYF	TGCAGCGTTTTGGGTAGCGGGGGGACGTACATTCAGTACTTC
TRBD2	TRBV7-9	TRBJ2-7	NA	CASTQGTSGPGEQYF	TGTGCCAGCACCCAAGGGACTAGCGGCCCCGGCGAGCAGTACTTC
NA	TRBV7-9	TRBJ2-1	NA	CASSLGQYNEQFF	TGTGCCAGCAGCTTAGGCCAGTACAATGAGCAGTTCTTC
NA	TRBV19	TRBJ1-1	once	CASSNRENTEAFF	TGTGCCAGTAGTAACAGGGAAAACACTGAAGCTTTCTTT
NA	TRBV10-3	TRBJ1-2	NA	CAISEPDRRSQGYTF	TGTGCCATCAGTGAGCCGGACAGAAGAAGTCAGGGCTACACCTTC
NA	TRBV2	TRBJ2-5	few	CASSELRTGETQYF	TGTGCCAGCAGTGAATTAAGGACCGGGGAAACCCAGTACTTC
TRBD1	TRBV29-1	TRBJ2-7	once	CSASPGTAYEQYF	TGCAGCGCCAGCCCCGGGACAGCCTACGAGCAGTACTTC
NA	TRBV7-9	TRBJ2-1	NA	CASSLVSGATNEQFF	TGTGCCAGCAGCTTAGTTTCAGGGGCAACCAATGAGCAGTTCTTC
TRBD2	TRBV11-3	TRBJ2-5	NA	CASSLGAGTSGEETQYF	TGTGCCAGCAGCTTAGGGGCCGGGACTAGCGGCGAAGAGACCCAGTACTTC
TRBD1	TRBV10-3	TRBJ2-5	NA	CAISGGQSGETQYF	TGTGCCATCAGTGGGGGACAGTCGGGGGAGACCCAGTACTTC
TRBD2	TRBV30	TRBJ2-7	NA	CAWSSLTSGSFEQYF	TGTGCCTGGAGTTCCCTGACTAGCGGGAGTTTCGAGCAGTACTTC
TRBD1	TRBV5-8	TRBJ1-2	NA	CASSLGGDRIGYTF	TGTGCCAGCAGCTTGGGGGGGGACAGGATCGGCTACACCTTC